A selection of T cell receptor beta chains follows, all from one sample in a study of cytomegalovirus exposure and HLA in healthy donors. Some clones are missing from TCRdb's copy, which holds only in-frame ones; the method was immunoSEQ multiplex PCR. Of some 260,000 clones listed, more than 75% were seen once; the top ten hold around 12%. The sequenced sample consisted of PBMCs. These TCRs come from a man aged 18 to 30 in good health and CMV-seropositive. Both conserved end residues are part of each CDR3. The D gene is left open where the match is weak. Clone size is given for some rows only: seen once, a few or many times, or a class if the clone is expanded.

>TRBJ2-7|TRBV28|TRBD1|-
CASSQPGQGAEHEQYF
TGTGCCAGCAGCCAGCCGGGACAGGGCGCCGAGCACGAGCAGTACTTC
>TRBJ2-4|TRBV4-2|-|-
CASSQVRATGNIQYF
TGTGCCAGCAGCCAAGTTAGGGCCACGGGAAACATTCAGTACTTC
>TRBJ2-1|TRBV30|-|few
CAWDRLNNEQFF
TGTGCCTGGGACAGGTTAAACAATGAGCAGTTCTTC
>TRBJ2-7|TRBV15|-|-
CATSRGRTGGEQYF
TGTGCCACCAGCAGAGGTCGGACCGGCGGCGAGCAGTACTTC
>TRBJ1-1|TRBV5-1|-|-
CASSFQGQEAFF
TGCGCCAGCAGCTTTCAGGGGCAAGAAGCTTTCTTT
>TRBJ2-1|TRBV28|TRBD1|-
CASRPDGQGYNEQFF
TGTGCCAGCAGGCCCGATGGACAGGGCTACAATGAGCAGTTCTTC
>TRBJ2-7|TRBV10-3|TRBD2|-
CAISESPSGTLLKQYF
TGTGCCATCAGTGAGTCGCCTAGCGGGACCTTATTGAAGCAGTACTTC
>TRBJ1-1|TRBV5-1|-|once
CASSLGFGDTEAFF
TGCGCCAGCAGCTTGGGGTTCGGGGATACTGAAGCTTTCTTT
>TRBJ1-3|TRBV4-3|-|-
CASSRALISSGNTIYF
TGCGCCAGCAGCCGGGCCCTTATTAGCTCTGGAAACACCATATATTTT
>TRBJ2-1|TRBV10-3|TRBD1|-
CAISGRTGLPYNEQFF
TGTGCCATCAGTGGGCGGACAGGTCTGCCGTACAATGAGCAGTTCTTC
>TRBJ2-1|TRBV7-9|TRBD1|-
CASSLGQGGNNEQFF
TGTGCCAGCAGCTTAGGACAGGGGGGGAACAATGAGCAGTTCTTC
>TRBJ2-3|TRBV7-2|-|-
CASSLVGTDTQYF
TGTGCCAGCAGCTTAGTAGGCACAGATACGCAGTATTTT
>TRBJ2-1|TRBV7-7|TRBD2|-
CASSPAGVVEQFF
TGTGCCAGCAGCCCAGCGGGAGTTGTTGAGCAGTTCTTC
>TRBJ2-7|TRBV5-1|-|-
CASSRTGQSTEQYF
TGCGCCAGCAGCCGAACCGGGCAAAGCACCGAGCAGTACTTC
>TRBJ1-2|TRBV6-1|-|-
CASSYRVGYTF
TGTGCCAGCAGTTATAGGGTCGGCTACACCTTC
>TRBJ1-2|TRBV29-1|-|-
CSVDQGTYGYTF
TGCAGCGTTGATCAGGGCACCTATGGCTACACCTTC